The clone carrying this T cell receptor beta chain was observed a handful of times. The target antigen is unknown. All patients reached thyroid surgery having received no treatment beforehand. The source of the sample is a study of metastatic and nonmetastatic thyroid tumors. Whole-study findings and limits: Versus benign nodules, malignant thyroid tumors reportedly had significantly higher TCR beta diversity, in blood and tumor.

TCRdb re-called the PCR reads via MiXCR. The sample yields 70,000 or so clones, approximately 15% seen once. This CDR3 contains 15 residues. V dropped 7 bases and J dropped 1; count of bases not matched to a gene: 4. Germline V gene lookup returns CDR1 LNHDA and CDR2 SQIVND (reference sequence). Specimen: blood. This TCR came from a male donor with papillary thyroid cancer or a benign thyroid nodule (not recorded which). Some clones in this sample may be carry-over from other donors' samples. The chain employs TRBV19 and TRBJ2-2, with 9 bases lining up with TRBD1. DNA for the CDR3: TGTGCCAGTATTGACAGGGGGAAGAACACCGGGGAGCTGTTTTTT. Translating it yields CASIDRGKNTGELFF.